Included here is one T cell receptor beta chain sequence, with context. Its specificity is unknown. This entry is derived from a study of OX40 agonist ivuxolimab in advanced cancers. Across the study: Each dose-escalation patient presented with hepatocellular carcinoma, melanoma, renal cell or head and neck cancer. Participants could have had prior anti-PD-1, anti-PD-L1 or anti-CTLA-4 therapy, and approximately 40% had some. Patients were roughly 83% male with ages roughly 20 to 90, mean 60. Study findings and constraints: Patients with a partial response at 0.1-3.0 mg/kg had among the lowest clonal expansion.

Produced via immunoSEQ multiplex PCR; TCRdb's table is partial and in-frame only. The repertoire has about 130,000 clones, 92% of them found once; the top ten carry 0.65% to 0.9%. CDR3 length: 18 amino acids. Germline trimming cut 1 base from V and 7 bases from J; bases unmatched to any gene: 15. Germline assignment: CDR1 SGHTA and CDR2 FQGTGA. The sample was CD4+ or CD8+ T cells sorted from blood, taken in a trial of the OX40 agonist ivuxolimab. The receptor comes from an adult with an advanced solid tumor such as melanoma, head and neck, liver or kidney cancer. This chain uses TRBV7-3 with TRBJ2-1; TRBD2 aligns across 8 bases. CDR3 region: CASSLMRVREGQDNEQFF. The CDR3 DNA reads as TGTGCCAGCAGCTTAATGCGGGTACGGGAGGGCCAGGATAATGAGCAGTTCTTC.